This TCR beta chain was profiled in a study of T cell responses to AZD1222 COVID-19 vaccine. On the study more broadly: Second-dose groups at about 4 or about 12 weeks were pooled. Points from the study as a whole: Recipients of two AZD1222 doses showed rising Spike-specific TCR breadth and depth. Nearly half of spike-specific TCRs reportedly target variant regions that are unmutated in the B.1.351 and B.1.1.7 variants. Spike regions recognized by vaccine-associated CD4 TCRs spanned the protein, led by 160-218 and 743-854.

CDR1 and CDR2 from the germline V gene are MNHEY and SMNVEV (reference sequence). The ends lost 3 bases at V and 5 bases at J; junction bases unmatched: 5. The CDR3 totals 16 residues. Profiling relied on immunoSEQ multiplex PCR, and the TCRdb table lists in-frame clones only, not all of them. This sample has more than 95,000 clones, with approximately 84% found just once. Points on this clone: Its antigen is unidentified.

This specimen was peripheral blood, taken on day 0 of AZD1222 vaccination. This TCR was sampled from an adult in good health. The chain recombines TRBV27 with TRBJ2-1, with 12 bases matching TRBD2. The CDR3 region is CASSFLGLAGNNEQFF. The DNA of the CDR3 is TGTGCCAGCAGTTTTCTCGGACTAGCGGGGAACAATGAGCAGTTCTTC.